This record looks at one TCR beta chain sequence and its context. As yet, its antigen is unknown. These data come from a study of OX40 agonist ivuxolimab in advanced cancers. Study-wide points: Antigen specificity remained undetermined for the expanded peripheral T cells.

Sequenced by immunoSEQ multiplex PCR; TCRdb stores in-frame clones only, minus some. The sample has about 60,000 clones, around 86% seen once; the top ten hold approximately 11%. The material sequenced was CD4+ or CD8+ T cells sorted from blood, taken in a trial of the OX40 agonist ivuxolimab. This receptor was identified in an adult with an advanced solid tumor such as melanoma, head and neck, liver or kidney cancer.

The CDR3 spells CSAVGGTGEQYF. CDR3 nucleotide sequence: TGCAGCGCCGTGGGGGGGACGGGGGAGCAGTACTTC. The rearrangement joins TRBV29-1 to TRBJ2-7, with 7 bases fitting TRBD2. Germline lookup yields CDR1 SQVTM and CDR2 ANQGSEA. The CDR3 has 12 amino acids. V gave up 7 bases and J gave up 7 bases; unmatched junction bases: 10.